The present T cell receptor beta chain was sequenced within a study of identical twins. V dropped 6 bases and J dropped 5; count of bases not matched to a gene: 9. The CDR3 extends over 15 amino acids. Germline V gene data show CDR1 as WSHSY and CDR2 as SAAADI. General observations from the study: Abundant cord blood beta clonotypes carried fewer insertions; memory repertoires showed none.

Carrying unique molecular identifiers, the cDNA also gained a universal primer site through template switching. TCRdb fed the 5' RACE reads into MiXCR, producing one record per CDR3 protein. The table includes about 530,000 distinct CDR3 sequences, over 12% detected once. With respect to this clonotype: Its specificity is unknown.

Everyone who donated was a healthy Caucasian. These data are also associated with another study on yellow fever vaccine responses in identical twins. According to that study: Twins' vaccine T cell response reportedly seemed partly convergent, partly personalized.

This clonotype was obtained from a woman in her late teens or twenties in good health. The rearrangement uses TRBV10-2 and TRBJ2-7; 11 bases fit TRBD2. The material sequenced was CD4+ T cells sorted from blood. The CDR3 DNA is TGCGCCAGCAGCCTCGGACTAGCGGGCCCCGACGAGCAGTACTTC. Residues: CASSLGLAGPDEQYF.